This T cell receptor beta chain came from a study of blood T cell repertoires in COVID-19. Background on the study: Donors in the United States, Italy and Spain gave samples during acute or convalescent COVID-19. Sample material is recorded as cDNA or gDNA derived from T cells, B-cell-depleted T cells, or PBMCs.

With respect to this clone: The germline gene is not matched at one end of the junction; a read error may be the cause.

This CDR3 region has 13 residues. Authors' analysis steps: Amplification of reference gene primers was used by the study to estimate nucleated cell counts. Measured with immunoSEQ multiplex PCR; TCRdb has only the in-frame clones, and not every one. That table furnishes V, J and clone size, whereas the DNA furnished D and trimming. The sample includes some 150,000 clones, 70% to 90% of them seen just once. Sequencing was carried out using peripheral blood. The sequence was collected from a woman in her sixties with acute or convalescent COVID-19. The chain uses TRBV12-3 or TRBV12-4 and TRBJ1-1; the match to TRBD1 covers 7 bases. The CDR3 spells CASSGQVKTEAFF. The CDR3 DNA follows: TGTGCCAGCAGTGGACAGGTGAAAACTGAAGCTTTCTTT.